This T cell receptor (beta chain) was profiled in a study of cytomegalovirus exposure and HLA in healthy donors. This clone turned up a few times. This PCR relied on a set of 60 Vbeta primers and 13 Jbeta primers. Only in-frame clones appear in the TCRdb table, and some are missing; sequencing was by immunoSEQ multiplex PCR. Counted here are approximately 170,000 clones, around 62% occurring once; the ten biggest clones make up 2.5% to 3%. V was trimmed by 2 bases and J by 4 bases, leaving 8 bases between them. The CDR3 covers 14 residues. Per the germline V gene, CDR1 is KGHSH and CDR2 is LQKENI. The clonotype was recovered from a man aged 40-49 years in good health and CMV-seronegative. The chain is built from TRBV18 and TRBJ2-2; D remains unclear. Source material: PBMCs. CDR3 protein: CASSPIPSTGELFF. Here the CDR3 DNA reads TGTGCCAGCTCACCAATCCCTAGCACCGGGGAGCTGTTTTTT. Together with reference TRBV18 and TRBJ2-2, the CDR3 gives the full variable domain: NAGVMQNPRHLVRRRGQEARLRCSPMKGHSHVYWYRQLPEEGLKFMVYLQKENIIDESGMPKERFSAEFPKEGPSILRIQQVVRGDSAAYFCASSPIPSTGELFFGEGSRLTVL.